This T cell receptor beta chain derives from a study of Graves' ophthalmopathy and Graves' hyperthyroidism. The study, taken as a whole, reports: The model predicted ophthalmopathy progression with 70.59% sensitivity and around 72% specificity. Among thyroid clonotypes expanded above 0.001 frequency, most also appeared in blood.

TCR beta CDR3 amplification used RNA transcripts. HTBI-primed RT-PCR formed the first round, and a multiplex PCR formed the second. TCRdb itself ran the multiplex PCR reads through MiXCR, one entry per CDR3 protein. This table has roughly 410,000 distinct CDR3 sequences, approximately 15% appearing once. This clonotype has ten or more counts. Its antigen remains unknown. The source material was peripheral blood. The TCR comes from a woman aged 18-29 years with stable Graves' hyperthyroidism.

This chain's CDR3 is CASSFNLGGTQYF. The CDR3 DNA follows: TGTGCCAGCAGTTTTAATCTCGGGGGGACCCAGTACTTC. The chain carries TRBV12-3 or TRBV12-4 and TRBJ2-5, with D possibly being TRBD2 (6 bases). This CDR3 contains 13 residues. The V end lost 3 bases, the J end lost 7 bases, and 12 bases lay between the germline ends.